This T cell receptor (beta chain) was recorded in a study of tumor-infiltrating lymphocytes in primary liver carcinoma. Study context: Patients had primary liver carcinoma treated by surgical resection. Between about 4 and 11 cm across, the tumors were all of stage T1-T3 N0M0.

As for this clonotype: With a much larger clone just one base away, this may be a read error.

Making TCR beta cDNA involved approximately 480 ng total RNA and a constant-region primer. Employing slightly modified ARM-PCR, three nested multiplex PCR rounds were run, and these gave rise to the TCR beta libraries. Investigators reported that the first two PCR rounds, at about 9 cycles each, used TRBV1-TRBV30 forward primers with a C-beta reverse primer. TCRdb reprocessed the multiplex PCR reads with MiXCR, giving one entry per CDR3 protein. The table shows about 310,000 distinct CDR3 sequences, with around three fifths occurring only once. Germline DNA was also extracted, and blood RNA was taken from unsorted whole blood. Chronic HBV infection was present, with no prior treatment. Around 4 milliliters of peripheral blood were gathered ahead of the operation. V lost 5 bases and J lost 3, with 10 bases in between. Germline-derived CDR1 and CDR2 are MNHEY and SVGEGT. The CDR3 has 13 residues.

The TCR comes from a woman aged 25 to 39 with primary liver carcinoma and hepatitis B virus infection. The chain has TRBV6-2 or TRBV6-3 and TRBJ1-1; tentative D call: TRBD1 (5 bases). Sequenced sample: peripheral blood. The CDR3 protein is CASSRRDYTEAFF. The CDR3 DNA is TGTGCCAGCAGTCGCAGGGACTACACTGAAGCTTTCTTT.